Reported below is one T cell receptor (beta chain). Its antigen remains unknown. TCRdb itself ran the 5' RACE reads through MiXCR, one entry per CDR3 protein. Of 650,000 to 800,000 distinct CDR3 sequences listed, under 20% are singletons. The source of the sample is a study of CD8 T cells in ankylosing spondylitis. Study results and limitations: What appeared characteristic of ankylosing spondylitis blood was a TCR beta motif of eight highly homologous variants.

This TCR derives from a male donor with ankylosing spondylitis. Sequenced material: blood, either unsorted or a sorted T cell fraction (not recorded which).

The CDR3 loop is CASSQVPLAGANEQFF. The CDR3 nucleotides are TGCGCCAGCAGCCAAGTACCACTAGCGGGGGCCAATGAGCAGTTCTTC. The chain joins TRBV4-3 to TRBJ2-1; 11 bases are shared with TRBD2. Trimming took 1 base from V and 6 from J; bases not matched to a gene: 5. The length of the CDR3 is 16 residues. Germline values: CDR1 LGHNA, CDR2 YSLEER.